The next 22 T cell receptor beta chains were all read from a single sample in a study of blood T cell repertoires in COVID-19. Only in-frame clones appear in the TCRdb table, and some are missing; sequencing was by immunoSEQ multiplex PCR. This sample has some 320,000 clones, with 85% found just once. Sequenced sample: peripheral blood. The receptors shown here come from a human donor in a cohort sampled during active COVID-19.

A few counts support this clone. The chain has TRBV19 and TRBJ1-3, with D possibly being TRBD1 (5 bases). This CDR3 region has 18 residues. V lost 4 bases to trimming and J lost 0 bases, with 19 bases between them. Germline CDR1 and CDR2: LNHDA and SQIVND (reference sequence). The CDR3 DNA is TGTGCCAGTAGTACCTTCAACAGGCTTCAGAGCTCTGGAAACACCATATATTTT. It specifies CASSTFNRLQSSGNTIYF.

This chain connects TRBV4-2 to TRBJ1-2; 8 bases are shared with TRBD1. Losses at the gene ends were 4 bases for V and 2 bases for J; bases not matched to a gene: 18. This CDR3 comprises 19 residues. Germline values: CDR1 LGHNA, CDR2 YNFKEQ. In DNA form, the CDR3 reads TGTGCCAGCAGCCCTCGGGACAGGAAGTTACAGTTTCTCAACTATGGCTACACCTTC. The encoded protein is CASSPRDRKLQFLNYGYTF.

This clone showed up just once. The CDR3 here is CASSLAGTGYGSPLHF. The CDR3 DNA follows: TGCGCCAGCAGCTTGGCCGGGACAGGGTACGGTTCACCCCTCCACTTT. This chain uses TRBV5-1 with TRBJ1-6, with 9 bases lining up with TRBD1. The CDR3 loop spans 16 amino acids. V was clipped by 0 bases and J by 9 bases; unmatched bases: 7. Germline V lookup: CDR1 SGHRS, CDR2 YFSETQ.

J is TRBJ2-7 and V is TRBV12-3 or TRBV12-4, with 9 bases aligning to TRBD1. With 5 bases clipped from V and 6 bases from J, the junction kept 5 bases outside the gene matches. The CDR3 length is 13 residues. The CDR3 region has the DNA TGTGCCAGCAGTCGTCACAGGGGGCGCGAGCAGTACTTC. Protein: CASSRHRGREQYF.

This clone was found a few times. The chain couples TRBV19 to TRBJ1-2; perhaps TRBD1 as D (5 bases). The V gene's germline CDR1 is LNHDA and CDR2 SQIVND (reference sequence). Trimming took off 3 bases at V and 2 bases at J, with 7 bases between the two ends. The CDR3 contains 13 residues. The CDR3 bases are TGTGCCAGTAGTATTCGGGGGAACTATGGCTACACCTTC. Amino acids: CASSIRGNYGYTF. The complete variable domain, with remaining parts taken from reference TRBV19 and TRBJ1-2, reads DGGITQSPKYLFRKEGQNVTLSCEQNLNHDAMYWYRQDPGQGLRLIYYSQIVNDFQKGDIAEGYSVSREKKESFPLTVTSAQKNPTAFYLCASSIRGNYGYTFGSGTRLTVV.

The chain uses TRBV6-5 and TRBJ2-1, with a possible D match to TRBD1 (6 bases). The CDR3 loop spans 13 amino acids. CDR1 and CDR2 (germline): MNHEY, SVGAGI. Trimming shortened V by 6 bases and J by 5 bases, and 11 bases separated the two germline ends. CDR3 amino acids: CASSHRTDNEQFF. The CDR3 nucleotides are TGTGCCAGCAGCCACCGGACAGACAATGAGCAGTTCTTC.

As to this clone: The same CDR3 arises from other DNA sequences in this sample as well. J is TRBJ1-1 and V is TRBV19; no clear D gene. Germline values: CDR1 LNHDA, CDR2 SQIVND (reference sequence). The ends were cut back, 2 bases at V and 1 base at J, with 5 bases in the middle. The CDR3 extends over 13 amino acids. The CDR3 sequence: CASSIRGNTEAFF. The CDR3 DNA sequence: TGTGCCAGTAGTATAAGAGGGAACACTGAAGCTTTCTTT.

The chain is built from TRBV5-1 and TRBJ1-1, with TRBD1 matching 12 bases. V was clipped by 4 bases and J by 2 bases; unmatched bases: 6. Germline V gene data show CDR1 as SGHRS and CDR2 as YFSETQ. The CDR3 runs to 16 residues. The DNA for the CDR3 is TGCGCCAGCAGCGCTCCGGGACAGGGGGCTAACACTGAAGCTTTCTTT. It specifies CASSAPGQGANTEAFF.

The CDR3: CASKTTGPANTGELFF. The DNA of the CDR3 is TGTGCCAGCAAGACTACCGGACCAGCGAACACCGGGGAGCTGTTTTTT. The chain combines TRBV7-2 with TRBJ2-2, with D perhaps TRBD2 (5 bases). The CDR3 sequence is 16 residues long. V was cut by 7 bases and J by 0 bases, with 15 bases left in between. Germline values: CDR1 SGHTA, CDR2 FQGNSA.

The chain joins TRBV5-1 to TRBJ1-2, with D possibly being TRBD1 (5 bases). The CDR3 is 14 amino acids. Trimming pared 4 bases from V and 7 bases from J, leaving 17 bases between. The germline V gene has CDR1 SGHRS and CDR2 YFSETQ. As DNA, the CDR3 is TGCGCCAGCAGCGGGGCAGGGTCAATGCGTGGCTACACCTTC. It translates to CASSGAGSMRGYTF.

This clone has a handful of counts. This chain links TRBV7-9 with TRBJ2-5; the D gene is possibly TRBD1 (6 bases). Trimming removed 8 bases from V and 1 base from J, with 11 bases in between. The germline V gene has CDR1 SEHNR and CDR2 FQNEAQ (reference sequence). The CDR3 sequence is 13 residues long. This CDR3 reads CASGQDSQETQYF. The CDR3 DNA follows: TGTGCCAGCGGGCAGGACAGCCAAGAGACCCAGTACTTC.

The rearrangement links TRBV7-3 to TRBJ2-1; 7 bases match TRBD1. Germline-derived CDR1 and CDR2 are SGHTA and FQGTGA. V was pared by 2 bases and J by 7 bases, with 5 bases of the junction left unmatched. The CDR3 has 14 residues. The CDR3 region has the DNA TGTGCCAGCAGCTTATGGCACAGGGGTAATGAGCAGTTCTTC. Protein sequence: CASSLWHRGNEQFF. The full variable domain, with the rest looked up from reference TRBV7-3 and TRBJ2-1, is GAGVSQTPSNKVTEKGKYVELRCDPISGHTALYWYRQSLGQGPEFLIYFQGTGAADDSGLPNDRFFAVRPEGSVSTLKIQRTERGDSAVYLCASSLWHRGNEQFFGPGTRLTVL.

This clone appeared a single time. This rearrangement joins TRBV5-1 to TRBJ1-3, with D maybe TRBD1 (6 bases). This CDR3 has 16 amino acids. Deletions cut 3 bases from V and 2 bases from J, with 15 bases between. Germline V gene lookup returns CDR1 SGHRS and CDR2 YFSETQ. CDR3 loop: CASSWATGNTGNTIYF. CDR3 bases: TGCGCCAGCAGCTGGGCGACAGGAAACACTGGAAACACCATATATTTT.

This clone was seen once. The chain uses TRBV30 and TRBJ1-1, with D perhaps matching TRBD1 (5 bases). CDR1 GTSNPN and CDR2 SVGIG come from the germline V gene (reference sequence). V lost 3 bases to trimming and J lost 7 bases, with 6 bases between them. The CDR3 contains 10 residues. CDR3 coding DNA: TGTGCCTGGAGGACAGTTGAAGCTTTCTTT. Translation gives CAWRTVEAFF.

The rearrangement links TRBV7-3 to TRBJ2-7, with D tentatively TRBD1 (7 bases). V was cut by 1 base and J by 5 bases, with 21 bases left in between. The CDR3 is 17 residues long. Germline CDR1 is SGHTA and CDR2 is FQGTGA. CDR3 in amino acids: CASSLKPLGGQGDEQYF. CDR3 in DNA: TGTGCCAGCAGCTTAAAACCCCTAGGGGGGCAGGGGGACGAGCAGTACTTC.

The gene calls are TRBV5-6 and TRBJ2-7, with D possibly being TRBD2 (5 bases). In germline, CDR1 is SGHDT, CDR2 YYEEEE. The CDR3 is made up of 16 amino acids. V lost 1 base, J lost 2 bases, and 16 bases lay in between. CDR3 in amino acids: CASSLRGQVDAYEQYF. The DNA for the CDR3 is TGTGCCAGCAGCTTGAGAGGGCAGGTTGATGCCTACGAGCAGTACTTC.

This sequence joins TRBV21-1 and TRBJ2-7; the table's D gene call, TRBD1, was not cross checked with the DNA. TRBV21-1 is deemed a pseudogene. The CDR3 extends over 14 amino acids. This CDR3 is CASSKPGTDYEQYF. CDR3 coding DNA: TGTGCCAGCAGCAAACCCGGGACAGACTACGAGCAGTACTTC.

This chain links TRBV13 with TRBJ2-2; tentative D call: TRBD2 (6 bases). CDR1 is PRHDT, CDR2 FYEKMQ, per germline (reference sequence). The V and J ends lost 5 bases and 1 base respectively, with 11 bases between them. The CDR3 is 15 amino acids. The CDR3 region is CASSIGTQNTGELFF. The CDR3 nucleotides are TGTGCCAGCAGCATCGGGACTCAGAACACCGGGGAGCTGTTTTTT. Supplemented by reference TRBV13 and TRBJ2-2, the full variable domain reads AAGVIQSPRHLIKEKRETATLKCYPIPRHDTVYWYQQGPGQDPQFLISFYEKMQSDKGSIPDRFSAQQFSDYHSELNMSSLELGDSALYFCASSIGTQNTGELFFGEGSRLTVL.

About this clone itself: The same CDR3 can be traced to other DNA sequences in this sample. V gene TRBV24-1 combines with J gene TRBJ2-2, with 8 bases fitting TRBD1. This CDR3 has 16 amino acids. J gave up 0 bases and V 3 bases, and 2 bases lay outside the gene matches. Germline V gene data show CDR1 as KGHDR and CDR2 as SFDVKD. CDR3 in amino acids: CATSDPGQANTGELFF. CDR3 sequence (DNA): TGTGCCACCAGTGATCCGGGACAGGCGAACACCGGGGAGCTGTTTTTT.

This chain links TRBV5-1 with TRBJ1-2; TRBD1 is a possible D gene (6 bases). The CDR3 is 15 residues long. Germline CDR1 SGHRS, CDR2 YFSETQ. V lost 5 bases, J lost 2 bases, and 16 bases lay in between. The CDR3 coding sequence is TGCGCCAGCAGTTTTAACCCTCAGGGGAACTATGGCTACACCTTC. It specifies CASSFNPQGNYGYTF.

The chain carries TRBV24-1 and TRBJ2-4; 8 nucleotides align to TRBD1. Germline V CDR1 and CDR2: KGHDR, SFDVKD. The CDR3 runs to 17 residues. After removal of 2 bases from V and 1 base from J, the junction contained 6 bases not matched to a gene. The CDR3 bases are TGTGCCACCAGTGATTCCTCGACAGGGGTGGCCAAAAACATTCAGTACTTC. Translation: CATSDSSTGVAKNIQYF.

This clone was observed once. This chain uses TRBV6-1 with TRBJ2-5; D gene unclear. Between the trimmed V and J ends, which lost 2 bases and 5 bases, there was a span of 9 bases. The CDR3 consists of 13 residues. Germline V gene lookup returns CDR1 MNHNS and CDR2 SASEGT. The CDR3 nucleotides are TGTGCCAGCAGTGAATTGGGCAGGGAGACCCAGTACTTC. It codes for CASSELGRETQYF.